Below are 28 T cell receptor beta chains sequenced from a single sample in a study of CXCR3-negative and CXCR3-positive naive CD8 T cells. The TRB libraries of cDNA were built by UMI-labeled 5' RACE. TCRdb reworked the 5' RACE reads into one entry per CDR3 protein, no DNA. This sample contains more than 65,000 distinct CDR3 sequences. Material: naive CXCR3- CD8+ T cells from blood. The subset here: CD45RO-CCR7+CD27+CD95- naive CD8+ T cells lacking CXCR3 (TNR3-). The receptors stem from a human donor in good health. Some clones in this sample may be carry-over from other donors' samples.

The chain links TRBV27 to TRBJ2-1; the TRBD1 assignment by TCRdb is unverifiable without DNA. CDR3 length: 14 residues. The V gene's germline CDR1 is MNHEY and CDR2 SMNVEV (reference sequence). CDR3 sequence reads: CASSLRGNYNEQFF.

The V gene is TRBV29-1, the J gene TRBJ2-7. From germline, CDR1 is SQVTM and CDR2 ANQGSEA. The CDR3 covers 13 residues. The CDR3: CSVEFGSSYEQYF.

The chain recombines TRBV29-1 with TRBJ2-7; as DNA is missing, the TRBD1 call by TCRdb cannot be tested. This CDR3 has 13 residues. Germline V gene lookup returns CDR1 SQVTM and CDR2 ANQGSEA. The CDR3 spells CSVVWAFDYEQYF.

The chain joins TRBV4-3 to TRBJ1-1; checking the TCRdb D call of TRBD1 is not possible without DNA. The CDR3 contains 13 residues. Germline V CDR1 and CDR2: LGHNA, YSLEER. CDR3 sequence reads: CASSQDARTEAFF.

The genes are TRBV11-2 and TRBJ2-7. CDR1 is SGHAT and CDR2 is FQNNGV in the germline V gene. The CDR3 is made up of 14 amino acids. The CDR3 loop reads CASSLVDGAYEQYF.

The J gene is TRBJ2-5, the V gene TRBV20-1; TCRdb's assignment of TRBD1 cannot be checked, as there is no DNA. Germline values: CDR1 DFQATT, CDR2 SNEGSKA (reference sequence). The CDR3 has 15 residues. The CDR3 reads CSARAGGTAQETQYF.

The J gene is TRBJ2-3, the V gene TRBV28; TCRdb outputs TRBD1, but without DNA this stays unchecked. Germline V gives CDR1 MDHEN, CDR2 SYDVKM. The CDR3 is 15 residues long. The CDR3 spells CASSFGGHGTDTQYF.

The chain is built from TRBV7-3 and TRBJ2-1; no DNA is available, so the TRBD2 call from TCRdb remains unchecked. Germline V CDR1 and CDR2: SGHTA, FQGTGA. This CDR3 is 15 amino acids long. The CDR3 loop reads CASSQGLAGNNEQFF.

V and J are TRBV12-3 or TRBV12-4 and TRBJ2-2; TCRdb indicates TRBD1, and absent DNA this call remains unverified. The CDR3 totals 16 residues. The CDR3 loop reads CASKPDAPPNTGELFF.

V usage is TRBV29-1 and J usage is TRBJ2-1; no DNA is available, so the TRBD2 call from TCRdb remains unchecked. The CDR3 has 13 amino acids. The V gene's germline CDR1 is SQVTM and CDR2 ANQGSEA. CDR3 sequence: CSVEYLRQDEQFF.

The rearrangement links TRBV28 to TRBJ2-1; absent DNA, TCRdb's TRBD1 call cannot be checked. CDR3 length: 15 residues. Germline V gives CDR1 MDHEN, CDR2 SYDVKM. CDR3 loop: CASRRIVPGLNEQFF.

J is TRBJ1-4 and V is TRBV30. CDR1 is GTSNPN and CDR2 is SVGIG in the germline V gene (reference sequence). The CDR3 spans 16 residues. CDR3 protein: CAWSGMVAFLGEKLFF.

This rearrangement joins TRBV4-2 to TRBJ2-3; TCRdb gives TRBD2 as the D gene, but with no DNA this cannot be confirmed. CDR3 length: 14 amino acids. Per germline, CDR1 LGHNA and CDR2 YNFKEQ. CDR3 amino acids: CASTGLAGEDTQYF.

This chain joins TRBV29-1 and TRBJ1-2; TCRdb picks TRBD1, but there is no DNA to check that call. Germline-derived CDR1 and CDR2 are SQVTM and ANQGSEA. This CDR3 has 14 amino acids. The chain's CDR3 is CSVESDRTRYGYTF.

The gene calls are TRBV5-1 and TRBJ2-1; TCRdb's D call of TRBD2 is untestable without DNA. This CDR3 is 20 amino acids long. The germline gives CDR1 SGHRS, CDR2 YFSETQ. The CDR3 sequence: CASSLGNNSGGLSSYNEQFF.

The J gene is TRBJ1-1, the V gene TRBV29-1; the TRBD1 assignment by TCRdb is unverifiable without DNA. Germline V lookup: CDR1 SQVTM, CDR2 ANQGSEA. This CDR3 is built from 14 residues. The CDR3 here is CSVVLTGINTEAFF.

The rearrangement joins TRBV29-1 to TRBJ2-2; there is no DNA to check the TCRdb D call of TRBD1. This CDR3 is built from 12 residues. The V gene's germline CDR1 is SQVTM and CDR2 ANQGSEA. The CDR3 is CSVPRGTGELFF.

The chain recombines TRBV29-1 with TRBJ2-1. Germline V gene sequence: CDR1 SQVTM, CDR2 ANQGSEA. The CDR3 totals 14 residues. CDR3: CSVELQSSYNEQFF.

V usage is TRBV6-5 and J usage is TRBJ2-3. The CDR3 spans 16 residues. The V gene's germline CDR1 is MNHEY and CDR2 SVGAGI. The CDR3 loop is CASSYSRTVSTDTQYF.

The CDR3 reads CASSQDSGAYIEQFF. The chain has TRBV4-2 and TRBJ2-1; lacking DNA, the TRBD2 call made by TCRdb goes unchecked. Germline CDR1 and CDR2: LGHNA and YNFKEQ. This CDR3 is built from 15 residues.

The V call is TRBV5-1, the J call TRBJ2-3; TCRdb calls TRBD2, which cannot be checked without DNA. CDR3 length: 20 residues. The V gene's germline CDR1 is SGHRS and CDR2 YFSETQ. CDR3 amino acids: CASSPTGLPFSFDGADTQYF.

This chain uses TRBV29-1 with TRBJ2-7; TCRdb's D call, TRBD2, is unchecked because there is no DNA. The CDR3 runs 15 residues. Germline assignment: CDR1 SQVTM and CDR2 ANQGSEA. The CDR3 protein is CSVEDPSGLSYEQYF.

This chain joins TRBV11-2 and TRBJ2-1; TCRdb calls TRBD2, which cannot be checked without DNA. CDR1 and CDR2 from the germline V gene are SGHAT and FQNNGV. This CDR3 has 14 residues. CDR3: CASTPGLNYNEQFF.

The J gene is TRBJ1-6, the V gene TRBV7-9. This CDR3 comprises 13 residues. The V gene's germline CDR1 is SEHNR and CDR2 FQNEAQ (reference sequence). The CDR3 spells CASSPQNNSPLHF.

This chain links TRBV7-9 with TRBJ2-1; no DNA is available, so the TRBD1 call from TCRdb remains unchecked. Germline V gene data show CDR1 as SEHNR and CDR2 as FQNEAQ (reference sequence). The CDR3 consists of 15 residues. The CDR3: CAGSLNLGPDNEQFF.

The rearrangement uses TRBV25-1 and TRBJ1-1; TCRdb calls TRBD1, which cannot be checked without DNA. Germline values: CDR1 MGHDK, CDR2 SYGVNS. The CDR3 runs to 13 residues. The CDR3 protein is CASSAGQNTEAFF.

This CDR3 is CASSSGGVFYEQYF. The gene calls are TRBV27 and TRBJ2-7. This CDR3 comprises 14 residues. In germline, CDR1 is MNHEY, CDR2 SMNVEV (reference sequence).

The rearrangement links TRBV6-5 to TRBJ1-1; there is no DNA to check the TCRdb D call of TRBD1. This CDR3 spans 14 amino acids. Germline CDR1 MNHEY, CDR2 SVGAGI. CDR3 sequence reads: CASSLGQGRTEAFF.